This entry lists 15 T cell receptor beta chains sequenced from one sample in a study of cytomegalovirus exposure and HLA in healthy donors (dated by TCRdb to 2017 to 2019). Receptors were amplified or captured by the immunoSEQ multiplex PCR assay. The multiplex PCR relied on a mix of 60 forward primers for TCR Vbeta segments and 13 reverse primers for TCR Jbeta segments. TCRdb's version of the immuneACCESS table is confined to in-frame rearrangements and falls short of the full clone set. An unresolved V gene accounts for under half of the shortfall where checked; the remainder is of unknown origin. For this sample there are about 130,000 clones; 15% to 20% appear just once. The ten largest make up around 2.6% of the sample. The sequencing input was PBMCs. The receptor source for this set is a female donor in good health and CMV-seropositive.

The gene calls are TRBV29-1 and TRBJ2-7; TRBD1 matches at 10 bases. V gave up 3 bases and J gave up 3 bases; unmatched junction bases: 8. The CDR3 runs to 15 residues. CDR1 and CDR2 (germline): SQVTM, ANQGSEA. As DNA, the CDR3 is TGCAGCGTTGACCTCGGGACAGGGGACTTCTACGAGCAGTACTTC. Its protein is CSVDLGTGDFYEQYF.

The chain couples TRBV4-1 to TRBJ1-1; D is uncertain. The CDR3 has 11 residues. Germline V lookup: CDR1 MGHRA, CDR2 YSYEKL. The V gene lost 9 bases and the J gene lost 4 bases, with 9 bases spanning the gap. CDR3 protein: CASAGGTEAFF. In DNA, the CDR3 is TGCGCCAGTGCAGGTGGCACTGAAGCTTTCTTT.

This clone has a handful of counts. The chain employs TRBV4-2 and TRBJ2-2, with TRBD2 identical over 10 bases. Trimming at V came to 1 base and at J to 5 bases, leaving 7 bases not matched to a gene. The CDR3 spans 17 residues. Germline V gene sequence: CDR1 LGHNA, CDR2 YNFKEQ. CDR3 region: CASSQVLAGGGTGELFF. The CDR3 DNA follows: TGTGCCAGCAGCCAAGTTTTAGCGGGAGGAGGAACCGGGGAGCTGTTTTTT.

This clone was seen only a few times. The chain couples TRBV30 to TRBJ1-5; no definite D call. Trimming pared 2 bases from V and 0 bases from J, leaving 29 bases between. The CDR3 runs 21 residues. CDR1 and CDR2 from the germline V gene are GTSNPN and SVGIG (reference sequence). Written as DNA, the CDR3 is TGTGCCTGGAGTCTACCGAATTATCGGTCTTCTCCTCGTAATAGCAATCAGCCCCAGCATTTT. Translating it yields CAWSLPNYRSSPRNSNQPQHF.

Only a few counts were recorded for this clone. The V gene is TRBV27, the J gene TRBJ1-5; 10 positions agree with TRBD1. This CDR3 is 14 amino acids long. The trim removed 5 bases at V and 9 bases at J, leaving 7 bases unmatched. Germline lookup yields CDR1 MNHEY and CDR2 SMNVEV (reference sequence). The CDR3 is CASSKGQGVMPQHF. Written as DNA, the CDR3 is TGTGCCAGCAGTAAAGGACAGGGGGTCATGCCCCAGCATTTT.

The gene calls are TRBV2 and TRBJ2-1, with 8 positions matching TRBD2. The ends lost 2 bases at V and 3 bases at J; junction bases unmatched: 6. The CDR3 is made up of 16 amino acids. Germline V gene sequence: CDR1 SNHLY, CDR2 FYNNEI. CDR3 DNA: TGTGCCAGCAGTGAACTGGCGGGAGGTCTCTACAATGAGCAGTTCTTC. Translating gives CASSELAGGLYNEQFF.

This clone was seen more than once but under ten times. The J gene is TRBJ2-7, the V gene TRBV23-1; TRBD1 matches 7 bases. TRBV23-1 is an open reading frame, and its role is uncertain. J lost 3 bases, V lost 2 bases, and 10 bases had no gene match. The CDR3 sequence is 16 residues long. CDR3 sequence (DNA): TGCGCCAGCAGTCAACGAGACAGGGAGAGTTTCTACGAGCAGTACTTC. Its translation is CASSQRDRESFYEQYF.

The rearrangement uses TRBV4-3 and TRBJ1-2; TRBD1 aligns across 8 bases. The V segment lost 4 bases and the J segment 8 bases; nucleotides outside the gene matches: 9. This CDR3 region has 14 residues. Germline values: CDR1 LGHNA, CDR2 YSLEER. CDR3 region: CASSRDRGAGGYTF. Written as DNA, the CDR3 is TGCGCCAGCAGCCGTGACAGGGGTGCGGGAGGCTACACCTTC.

J is TRBJ1-5 and V is TRBV5-1, with TRBD1 matching 8 bases. CDR1 is SGHRS and CDR2 is YFSETQ in the germline V gene. Losses at the gene ends were 4 bases for V and 5 bases for J; bases not matched to a gene: 8. The CDR3 is made up of 15 amino acids. The CDR3 loop is CASSLGQGADQPQHF. The CDR3 bases are TGCGCCAGCAGCCTCGGACAGGGTGCGGATCAGCCCCAGCATTTT.

This clone was seen a few times. This chain uses TRBV6-4 with TRBJ1-2; the match to TRBD1 covers 8 bases. Trimming removed 5 bases from V and 7 bases from J; junction bases left unmatched: 9. The CDR3 covers 14 residues. Germline V lookup: CDR1 MRHNA, CDR2 SNTAGT. The CDR3 nucleotides are TGTGCCAGCAGTATGACAGGGGAAGGAGGTGGCTACACCTTC. As protein: CASSMTGEGGGYTF.

This clone was found a few times. V gene TRBV28 combines with J gene TRBJ2-1; 8 nucleotides align to TRBD1. J was trimmed by 5 bases and V by 5 bases; bases with no gene match: 8. The CDR3 runs 15 residues. The germline V gene has CDR1 MDHEN and CDR2 SYDVKM. The CDR3 sequence is CASSPGGRGHNEQFF. The CDR3 coding sequence is TGTGCCAGCAGTCCAGGGGGCCGGGGTCACAATGAGCAGTTCTTC.

V and J are TRBV5-5 and TRBJ2-3; 10 bases match TRBD2. The ends lost 4 bases at V and 0 bases at J; junction bases unmatched: 11. The CDR3 contains 18 residues. Germline CDR1 and CDR2: SGHKS and YYEKEE (reference sequence). The CDR3 reads CASSPRSSGSYSTDTQYF. In DNA form, the CDR3 reads TGTGCCAGCAGCCCGCGGTCTAGCGGGAGTTATAGCACAGATACGCAGTATTTT.

The chain couples TRBV7-2 to TRBJ2-7, with D possibly being TRBD1 (5 bases). The V and J ends lost 5 bases and 3 bases respectively, with 14 bases between them. The CDR3 is 14 amino acids. The germline V gene encodes CDR1 SGHTA and CDR2 FQGNSA. The CDR3 spells CASSPVAGYYEQYF. CDR3 in DNA: TGTGCCAGCAGCCCTGTGGCAGGGTACTACGAGCAGTACTTC.

The chain links TRBV4-3 to TRBJ2-1, with D uncertain. Germline CDR1 reads LGHNA; CDR2 reads YSLEER. This CDR3 comprises 12 residues. The ends were cut back, 0 bases at V and 10 bases at J, with 7 bases in the middle. The DNA for the CDR3 is TGCGCCAGCAGCCAAGATACCGGGGAGCAGTTCTTC. Translated: CASSQDTGEQFF.

This clone was observed once. The chain has TRBV28 and TRBJ1-5; D is unclear. This CDR3 spans 12 amino acids. Trimming took off 3 bases at V and 6 bases at J, with 6 bases between the two ends. In germline, CDR1 is MDHEN, CDR2 SYDVKM. In DNA, the CDR3 is TGTGCCAGCAGTTTTATGCGTCAGCCCCAGCATTTT. Its translation: CASSFMRQPQHF.